The 19 T cell receptor beta chains below all came from one sample that was sequenced in a study of blood T cell repertoires in COVID-19. Sequencing used immunoSEQ multiplex PCR; TCRdb keeps in-frame clones, though not all of them. The sample lists some 270,000 clones, approximately 84% occurring once. Sequencing used PBMCs or T cells enriched from blood (not recorded which). These receptors all stem from a man aged 50-59 years who had recovered from COVID-19.

The chain employs TRBV6-4 and TRBJ2-1, with TRBD1 matching 9 bases. Germline values: CDR1 MRHNA, CDR2 SNTAGT. The trim removed 2 bases at V and 6 bases at J, leaving 5 bases unmatched. The CDR3 totals 15 residues. CDR3 nucleotide sequence: TGTGCCAGCAGTGACCCGACAGGGGGTGTCAATGAGCAGTTCTTC. The encoded protein is CASSDPTGGVNEQFF.

The V and J genes are TRBV11-3 and TRBJ2-3, with TRBD2 matching 13 bases. The CDR3 sequence is 18 residues long. The V gene end was trimmed by 5 bases and the J gene end by 7 bases; junction bases not matched to a gene: 15. Germline V gene lookup returns CDR1 SGHNT and CDR2 YENEEA. The CDR3 region is CASSQRHLGLAGTHTQYF. The DNA for the CDR3 is TGTGCCAGCAGCCAGCGCCATTTGGGACTAGCGGGGACCCATACGCAGTATTTT.

This clone was seen a handful of times. The V gene is TRBV25-1, the J gene TRBJ1-1; 9 bases map to TRBD1. The CDR3 is 15 residues long. CDR1 is MGHDK and CDR2 is SYGVNS in the germline V gene. V dropped 3 bases and J dropped 7; count of bases not matched to a gene: 9. In DNA form, the CDR3 reads TGTGCCAGCAGTGACCCCGGGACAGGGCTCTATGAAGCTTTCTTT. Its protein is CASSDPGTGLYEAFF.

CDR3 loop: CASSQDWSDNSPLHF. CDR3 nucleotide sequence: TGTGCCAGCAGCCAAGATTGGTCAGATAATTCACCCCTCCACTTT. V usage is TRBV4-2 and J usage is TRBJ1-6, with no clear D. Germline-derived CDR1 and CDR2 are LGHNA and YNFKEQ. V lost 0 bases and J 5 bases, leaving 8 bases between the germline ends. The CDR3 runs to 15 residues.

The V and J genes are TRBV6-6 and TRBJ2-7; tentative D call: TRBD1 (6 bases). Per the germline V gene, CDR1 is MNHNY and CDR2 is SVGAGI (reference sequence). The CDR3 runs 14 residues. The V end lost 7 bases, the J end lost 0 bases, and 13 bases lay between the germline ends. The CDR3 sequence: CASTPDSSSYEQYF. CDR3 sequence (DNA): TGTGCCAGCACCCCGGACAGCAGCTCCTACGAGCAGTACTTC.

The V and J genes are TRBV11-2 and TRBJ2-7; the D gene is possibly TRBD2 (6 bases). Looked up from germline, CDR1 is SGHAT and CDR2 is FQNNGV. V shed 1 base and J shed 7 bases, with 11 bases lying between them. This CDR3 is 13 amino acids long. CDR3 region: CASSLAGVGEQYF. The CDR3, as DNA: TGTGCCAGCAGCTTAGCGGGGGTGGGGGAGCAGTACTTC.

The chain joins TRBV18 to TRBJ2-1; D not certain. Germline V gives CDR1 KGHSH, CDR2 LQKENI. Trimming stripped 3 bases from V and 0 bases from J, with 12 bases between. The CDR3 runs to 16 residues. For the CDR3, the DNA is TGTGCCAGCTCACCTCAAAACAGCCCCTCCTACAATGAGCAGTTCTTC. This sequence encodes CASSPQNSPSYNEQFF. Based on the CDR3 plus reference TRBV18 and TRBJ2-1, the full variable domain is NAGVMQNPRHLVRRRGQEARLRCSPMKGHSHVYWYRQLPEEGLKFMVYLQKENIIDESGMPKERFSAEFPKEGPSILRIQQVVRGDSAAYFCASSPQNSPSYNEQFFGPGTRLTVL.

This rearrangement joins TRBV18 to TRBJ1-2, with 8 bases matching TRBD1. The germline CDR1 and CDR2 sequences are KGHSH and LQKENI. V dropped 0 bases and J dropped 8; count of bases not matched to a gene: 14. This CDR3 has 17 residues. DNA of the CDR3: TGTGCCAGCTCACCACCGAGGCAGGGGGCGAGTATAAGCGGCTACACCTTC. This gives the protein CASSPPRQGASISGYTF.

This clone appeared once. The V call is TRBV28, the J call TRBJ1-1, with TRBD1 matching over 7 bases. The CDR3 length is 13 residues. Germline CDR1 is MDHEN and CDR2 is SYDVKM. Trimming took 6 bases from V and 4 from J; bases not matched to a gene: 5. CDR3 in amino acids: CASRRDSRTEAFF. The CDR3 DNA is TGTGCCAGCAGGAGGGACAGCCGCACTGAAGCTTTCTTT.

V usage is TRBV24-1 and J usage is TRBJ2-1; D call uncertain. CDR1 is KGHDR and CDR2 is SFDVKD in the germline V gene. The CDR3 length is 14 residues. V lost 1 base, J lost 0 bases, and 3 bases lay in between. The CDR3 protein is CATSDFSSYNEQFF. DNA of the CDR3: TGTGCCACCAGTGATTTTAGCTCCTACAATGAGCAGTTCTTC.

The chain carries TRBV7-9 and TRBJ1-3; possibly TRBD1 for D (6 bases). V lost 1 base and J 1 base, leaving 20 bases between the germline ends. The CDR3 has 19 amino acids. The germline V gene encodes CDR1 SEHNR and CDR2 FQNEAQ (reference sequence). Here the CDR3 reads CASSLEGGWTPGSGNTIYF. The CDR3 region has the DNA TGTGCCAGCAGCTTAGAAGGGGGTTGGACTCCAGGGTCTGGAAACACCATATATTTT.

The rearrangement joins TRBV5-4 to TRBJ1-2, with 11 bases lining up with TRBD1. The CDR3 has 13 residues. Germline-derived CDR1 and CDR2 are SGHNT and YYREEE (reference sequence). The V and J ends lost 5 bases and 8 bases, in that order; junction bases with no gene match: 5. In nucleotides, the CDR3 is TGTGCCAGCAGTTCGGGACAGGGGGAAGGCTACACCTTC. Translated, it gives CASSSGQGEGYTF.

J is TRBJ2-6 and V is TRBV28, with 14 positions matching TRBD2. Germline CDR1 MDHEN, CDR2 SYDVKM. Unmatched junction bases numbered 8, after V lost 5 bases and J lost 2 bases. The CDR3 spans 19 residues. The CDR3 bases are TGTGCCAGCAGTCTCGTGACTAGCGGGAGGGCCGCTGGGGCCAACGTCCTGACTTTC. The encoded protein is CASSLVTSGRAAGANVLTF. Full variable domain (rest looked up from reference TRBV28 and TRBJ2-6): DVKVTQSSRYLVKRTGEKVFLECVQDMDHENMFWYRQDPGLGLRLIYFSYDVKMKEKGDIPEGYSVSREKKERFSLILESASTNQTSMYLCASSLVTSGRAAGANVLTFGAGSRLTVL.

The chain has TRBV29-1 and TRBJ1-4; D is unresolved. Trimming stripped 4 bases from V and 6 bases from J, with 9 bases between. The CDR3 loop spans 12 amino acids. The germline gives CDR1 SQVTM, CDR2 ANQGSEA. The CDR3 nucleotides read TGCAGCGTTGGAAGGACTGATGAAAAACTGTTTTTT. Translation: CSVGRTDEKLFF.

This chain uses TRBV19 with TRBJ2-4; a weak D match, TRBD1 (6 bases). Germline assignment: CDR1 LNHDA and CDR2 SQIVND (reference sequence). There are 13 residues in the CDR3. Trimming stripped 5 bases from V and 9 bases from J, with 14 bases between. CDR3 in amino acids: CASSARTVVIQYF. In DNA form, the CDR3 reads TGTGCCAGTAGTGCAAGGACAGTGGTCATTCAGTACTTC.

The V and J genes are TRBV27 and TRBJ2-7; 8 bases align to TRBD1. Looked up from germline, CDR1 is MNHEY and CDR2 is SMNVEV (reference sequence). Trimming removed 6 bases from V and 5 bases from J; junction bases left unmatched: 9. The CDR3 covers 14 residues. CDR3 DNA: TGTGCCAGCAGCCGGAGACAGGGGTCGGACGAGCAGTACTTC. This encodes CASSRRQGSDEQYF.

The genes are TRBV7-6 and TRBJ1-1, with TRBD1 identical over 10 bases. The CDR3 covers 18 residues. V lost 2 bases to trimming and J lost 1 base; unmatched junction nucleotides: 10. Germline lookup yields CDR1 SGHVS and CDR2 FNYEAQ. CDR3 coding DNA: TGTGCCAGCAGCTTATTTTGGGGACAGGGGCGAGAGAACACTGAAGCTTTCTTT. Its protein is CASSLFWGQGRENTEAFF.

On this clone: Other DNA sequences of this sample code for an identical CDR3. The genes are TRBV28 and TRBJ1-6; D possibly corresponds to TRBD1 (6 bases). The CDR3 runs to 14 residues. V shed 2 bases and J shed 6 bases, with 8 bases lying between them. Germline V lookup: CDR1 MDHEN, CDR2 SYDVKM. DNA of the CDR3: TGTGCCAGCAGTTTAGACAGGAGTAATTCACCCCTCCACTTT. This codes for CASSLDRSNSPLHF.

The chain carries TRBV19 and TRBJ2-7; perhaps TRBD1 as D (5 bases). The CDR3 is 14 residues long. The germline V gene encodes CDR1 LNHDA and CDR2 SQIVND (reference sequence). V was pared by 3 bases and J by 0 bases, with 9 bases between. The CDR3 region has the DNA TGTGCCAGTAGTATTCGACAGAGCTCCTACGAGCAGTACTTC. Protein sequence: CASSIRQSSYEQYF.